This TCR beta chain was obtained from a study of naive and memory T cell subsets. Looked up from germline, CDR1 is MDHEN and CDR2 is SYDVKM. The CDR3 sequence is 18 residues long. V was clipped by 5 bases and J by 2 bases, with 22 bases between them. This clonotype was detected many times. What it binds is not known. TCR cDNA received a 3' ligated oligonucleotide that carried a UMI. Whole-blood samples were roughly 2.7 ml of peripheral blood from healthy adult volunteers. Cells were not sorted; total RNA input targeted roughly 1 to 1000 ng. Four PCR rounds used nested alpha and beta constant region primers plus the SP2 primer. Alpha and beta constant region primers primed reverse transcription for blood and skin samples. TCRdb called the 5' RACE reads again in MiXCR, with one record for every CDR3 protein. The table has roughly 48,000 distinct CDR3 sequences, around 4.7% seen once; the top ten hold around 0.84%.

The study, taken as a whole, reports: Potentially, T cell activation and differentiation skew this RNA-based measurement.

This clonotype originated in a female donor in good health. This chain uses TRBV28 with TRBJ2-4; D tentatively reads TRBD1 or TRBD2 (6 bases each). The CDR3 DNA reads as TGTGCCAGCAGTCCGGGACTCAGGGGCGGTGGTTCCAAAAACATTCAGTACTTC. Protein product: CASSPGLRGGGSKNIQYF.